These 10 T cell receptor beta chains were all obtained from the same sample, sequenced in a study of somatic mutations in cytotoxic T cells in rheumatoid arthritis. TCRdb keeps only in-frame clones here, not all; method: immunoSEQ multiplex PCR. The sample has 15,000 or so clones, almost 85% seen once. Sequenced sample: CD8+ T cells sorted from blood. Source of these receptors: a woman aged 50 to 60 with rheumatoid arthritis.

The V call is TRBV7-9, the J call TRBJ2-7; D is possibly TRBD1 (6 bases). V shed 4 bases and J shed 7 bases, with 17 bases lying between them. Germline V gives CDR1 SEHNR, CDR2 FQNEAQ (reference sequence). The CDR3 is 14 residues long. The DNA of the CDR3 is TGTGCCAGCAGCTGGGGGCTAGCCCCTGGGGAGCAGTACTTC. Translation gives CASSWGLAPGEQYF.

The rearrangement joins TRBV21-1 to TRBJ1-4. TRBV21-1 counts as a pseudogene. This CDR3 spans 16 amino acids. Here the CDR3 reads CASSKGGENGPEKLFF. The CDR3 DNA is TGTGCCAGCAGCAAAGGGGGAGAGAACGGACCGGAAAAACTGTTTTTT.

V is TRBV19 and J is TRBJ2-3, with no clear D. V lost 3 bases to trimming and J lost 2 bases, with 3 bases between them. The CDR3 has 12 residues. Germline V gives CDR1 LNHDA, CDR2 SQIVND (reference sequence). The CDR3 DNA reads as TGTGCCAGTAGTATGGACACAGATACGCAGTATTTT. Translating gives CASSMDTDTQYF.

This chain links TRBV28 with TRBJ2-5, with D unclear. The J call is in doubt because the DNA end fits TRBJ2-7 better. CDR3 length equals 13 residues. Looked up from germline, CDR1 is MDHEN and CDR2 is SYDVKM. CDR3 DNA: TGTGCCAGCACACAGAGTTTAGCCTACGAGCAGTACTTC. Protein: CASTQSLAYEQYF.

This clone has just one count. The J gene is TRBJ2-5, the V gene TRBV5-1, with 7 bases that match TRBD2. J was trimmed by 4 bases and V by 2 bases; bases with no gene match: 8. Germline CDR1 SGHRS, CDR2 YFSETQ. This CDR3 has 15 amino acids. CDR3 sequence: CASSLSNGEGETQYF. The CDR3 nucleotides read TGCGCCAGCAGCTTATCCAATGGGGAGGGAGAGACCCAGTACTTC.

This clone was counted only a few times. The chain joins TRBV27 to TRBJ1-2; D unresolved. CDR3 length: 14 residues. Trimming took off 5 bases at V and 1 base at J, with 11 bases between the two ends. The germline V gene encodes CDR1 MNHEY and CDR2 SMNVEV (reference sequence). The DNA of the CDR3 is TGTGCCAGCAGTAGCAGGCAGGTTAACTATGGCTACACCTTC. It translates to CASSSRQVNYGYTF.

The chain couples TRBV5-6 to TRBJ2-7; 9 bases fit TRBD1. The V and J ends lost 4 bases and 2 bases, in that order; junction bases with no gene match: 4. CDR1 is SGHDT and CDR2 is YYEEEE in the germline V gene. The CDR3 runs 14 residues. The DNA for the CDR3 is TGTGCCAGCAGCGGCCGGGACAGGGCCTACGAGCAGTACTTC. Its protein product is CASSGRDRAYEQYF.

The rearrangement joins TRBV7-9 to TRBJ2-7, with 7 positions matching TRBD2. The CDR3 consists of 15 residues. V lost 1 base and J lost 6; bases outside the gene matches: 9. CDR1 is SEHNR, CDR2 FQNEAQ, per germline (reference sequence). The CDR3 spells CASSLGPGGSIEQYF. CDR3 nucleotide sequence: TGTGCCAGCAGCTTAGGCCCGGGGGGAAGTATCGAGCAGTACTTC.

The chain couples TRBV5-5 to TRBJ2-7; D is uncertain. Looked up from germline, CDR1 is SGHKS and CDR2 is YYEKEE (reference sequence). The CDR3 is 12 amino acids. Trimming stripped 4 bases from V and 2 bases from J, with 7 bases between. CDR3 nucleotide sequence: TGTGCCAGCAGCGAGATGACCTACGAGCAGTACTTC. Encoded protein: CASSEMTYEQYF. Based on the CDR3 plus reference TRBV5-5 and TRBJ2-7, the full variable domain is DAGVTQSPTHLIKTRGQQVTLRCSPISGHKSVSWYQQVLGQGPQFIFQYYEKEERGRGNFPDRFSARQFPNYSSELNVNALLLGDSALYLCASSEMTYEQYFGPGTRLTVT.

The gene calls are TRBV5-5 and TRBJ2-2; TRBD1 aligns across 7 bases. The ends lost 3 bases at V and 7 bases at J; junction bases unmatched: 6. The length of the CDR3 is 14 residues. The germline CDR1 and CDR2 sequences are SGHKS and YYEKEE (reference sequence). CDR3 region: CASSSTGHGGELFF. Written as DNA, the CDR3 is TGTGCCAGCAGCTCGACAGGGCACGGCGGGGAGCTGTTTTTT. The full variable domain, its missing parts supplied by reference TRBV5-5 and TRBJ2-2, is DAGVTQSPTHLIKTRGQQVTLRCSPISGHKSVSWYQQVLGQGPQFIFQYYEKEERGRGNFPDRFSARQFPNYSSELNVNALLLGDSALYLCASSSTGHGGELFFGEGSRLTVL.